This T cell receptor (beta chain) emerged from a study of Ad26.COV2.S vaccination and SARS-CoV-2 variants (dated by TCRdb to about 2021). Looking at the study overall: Vaccine-arm donors came from COV1001, a multicentre, randomized, double-blind, placebo-controlled phase I-IIa trial of Ad26.COV2.S in healthy adults. The specificity and breadth of SARS-CoV-2-reactive T cell receptors after Ad26.COV2.S vaccination were assessed by TCRbeta repertoire sequencing. The TCR-sequenced set comprised approximately 30 samples: some 19 Ad26.COV2.S vaccine recipients, 5 placebo recipients and 8 SARS-CoV-2 convalescent individuals. Dosing of Ad26.COV2.S was intramuscular, at either 5x10^10 or 1x10^11 viral particles, delivered as one shot or as two shots spaced 56 days apart. Investigators did not know the trial group allocation while performing experiments and assessing outcomes. Participants in the trial were split at random into five groups of five each, receiving low-dose or high-dose Ad26.COV2.S once or twice, or else placebo on both occasions. The paper as a whole reports these results and caveats: The study was not powered to compare responses between vaccine doses or regimens. It was noted by the authors that total T cell responses may have been underestimated by the TCR breadth and depth analyses. Vaccine and placebo recipients had similar non-spike TCR breadth, a finding consistent with the vaccine containing only spike. Spike-specific TCR breadth was higher in Ad26.COV2.S recipients than in placebo recipients (P = 0.0014). After vaccination, spike-specific CD8+ and CD4+ T cell responses were reported to show substantial breadth.

A remark on this clone: Its antigen is unknown. One base away there is no much larger clone; base qualities are not given.

Deletion took 6 bases off V and 0 bases off J, with a span of 9 bases between the germline ends. Spanning cysteine to phenylalanine, the CDR3 consists of 13 amino acids. Only the CDR3 DNA is retained, 39 bases long and in frame from the first base. CDR1 is given as SNHLY and CDR2 as FYNNEI, both from the germline V gene. The treatment or condition label, read with the paper, signifies: 15 to 20 received Ad26.COV2.S at low or high dose, single or two shots; about 5 received placebo; per-sample allocation not given. Repertoires of vaccine and placebo recipients were sequenced from samples taken on day 63 after the first injection. Between 29 July and 7 August 2020, Cohort 1b enrolled some 25 adults aged 18-55 years at one site in Boston, USA. Ad26.COV2.S was a replication-incompetent adenovirus type 26 vector that expressed a prefusion-stabilized SARS-CoV-2 spike protein derived from the original Wuhan strain.

The immunoSEQ Assay was the method used to sequence TCRbeta CDR3 regions. After extraction, genomic DNA underwent amplification by bias-controlled multiplex PCR, followed by high-throughput sequencing. The published analysis was carried out like this. To quantify the absolute abundance of every unique TCRbeta CDR3 region, sequences were collapsed and filtered. Usable DNA was measured by amplifying reference genes present in all nucleated cells, and TCRbeta template counts were normalized to that usable DNA to estimate T cell fraction. Repertoire TCRs were annotated as SARS-CoV-2-specific when V gene, CDR3 amino acid sequence and J gene were exactly matched to a known reactive TCR set. The reference SARS-CoV-2 TCR set came from MIRA and was filtered for enrichment in COVID-19-positive ImmuneCODE repertoires, removing public or cross-reactive TCRs. Using the MIRA antigens, annotated TCRs were further analysed by specific ORF or by position within an ORF. Breadth was defined as the number of annotated unique rearrangements divided by the total number of unique productive rearrangements, and depth was defined as the summed frequency of the annotated unique rearrangements. TCR breadth was compared between groups using two-sided Wilcoxon rank-sum tests. Not all clones reach the TCRdb copy of this immuneACCESS table, which keeps in-frame sequences only. Checked studies attribute under half of the gap to unresolved V genes and leave the rest unexplained. The V and J calls and clone size come from that table; D and trimming were worked out from the DNA. This sample is represented by 350,000 to 400,000 clones; 70% to 90% of them were singletons. The ten largest clones take up 3% to 4.5% of the sample.

The chain uses TRBV2 and TRBJ2-7, with TRBD1 tentatively as D gene (6 bases match). Material: peripheral blood, obtained in a trial of Ad26.COV2.S vaccine versus placebo. This clonotype was sampled from a person between 18 and 65 years old who received the Ad26.COV2.S COVID-19 vaccine or a placebo. The nucleotide sequence is given as TGTGCCAGCAGACGGGACACCTCCTACGAGCAGTACTTC. This encodes CASRRDTSYEQYF.